This T cell receptor beta chain was profiled in a study of cytomegalovirus exposure and HLA in healthy donors. Study results and limitations: At a 0.05 false discovery rate, a later analysis found about 17,000 TCR beta sequences to be associated with HLA alleles. Trimming of TCR beta V- and J-genes showed a link, identified in a later analysis, to a missense DCLRE1C variant. Most TCR sequences showed up rarely, but some public TCRs showed up in many donors. Fewer N-insertions (relative to the roughly 660-donor mean) were reportedly seen in an Asian-associated ancestry cluster in a later analysis.

In regard to this clone: The antigen remains unidentified.

This PCR relied on a set of 60 Vbeta primers and 13 Jbeta primers. Sequenced by immunoSEQ multiplex PCR; TCRdb stores in-frame clones only, minus some. The repertoire consists of 240,000 or so clones, with 82% occurring once and the leading ten covering 5% to 6%. This TCR was sampled from a woman between 40 and 55 years old in good health and CMV-seropositive. Sequenced input: PBMCs.

The CDR3 coding sequence is TGCGCCAGCAGCCATCCGCGGGGTGGTGCGCGGGAGGCCGCCGCAGATACGCAGTATTTT. Its translation is CASSHPRGGAREAAADTQYF. The chain uses TRBV4-1 and TRBJ2-3, with 8 positions matching TRBD2. V shed 3 bases and J 4 bases; nucleotides not matched to a gene: 21. The CDR3 consists of 20 residues. The germline CDR1 and CDR2 sequences are MGHRA and YSYEKL.